This entry lists 19 T cell receptor beta chains sequenced from one sample in a study of regulatory T cells in long-lasting Graves disease. According to the study, TCR beta libraries were built with iRepertoire HTBI primers and CDR3-region Arm-PCR. MiXCR, run by TCRdb on the multiplex PCR reads, gives a single entry per CDR3 protein. The sample contains 360,000 or so distinct CDR3 sequences, 12% of which appear only once. The time point denotes: newly diagnosed GD, antithyroid drugs for less than 3 months. RNA extracted from PBMCs served as the sequencing template. These data also featured in a second study, about T cells in Graves' hyperthyroidism and ophthalmopathy.

Sequenced here: peripheral blood mononuclear cells (PBMCs), sampled at new diagnosis, from a patient treated with antithyroid drugs. These TCRs come from a woman between 18 and 30 years old with Graves disease.

As for this clonotype: A much larger clone lies one base from this, so it may be a read error. In DNA form, the CDR3 reads TGTGCCAGTAGTATAGGGGGCACCAGCAATGAGCAGTTCTTC. Protein: CASSIGGTSNEQFF. The rearrangement uses TRBV19 and TRBJ2-1, with a weak D call TRBD1 (5 bases). V was shortened by 1 base and J by 6 bases, with 10 bases between the two germline ends. This CDR3 is built from 14 residues. Germline CDR1 and CDR2: LNHDA and SQIVND (reference sequence).

This clonotype was picked up many times. The V call is TRBV7-2, the J call TRBJ1-1, with a weak D call TRBD1 (5 bases). CDR1 SGHTA and CDR2 FQGNSA come from the germline V gene. The V end was cut by 5 bases, the J end by 1 base, with 11 bases between. The length of the CDR3 is 14 residues. CDR3 sequence: CASSLGPTNTEAFF. CDR3 bases: TGTGCCAGCAGCCTGGGACCGACGAACACTGAAGCTTTCTTT.

In its sample, this clonotype was seen many times. The chain links TRBV10-3 to TRBJ1-6; maybe TRBD1 (5 bases). The V end was cut by 7 bases, the J end by 4 bases, with 14 bases between. The CDR3 is 15 amino acids. CDR1 and CDR2 from the germline V gene are ENHRY and SYGVKD. The CDR3 loop is CAINPPGWYNSPLHF. The CDR3 region has the DNA TGTGCCATCAATCCCCCAGGGTGGTATAATTCACCCCTCCACTTT.

This clonotype has at least ten counts. This CDR3 reads CASSPGTGIGYTF. The CDR3 DNA follows: TGTGCCAGCAGCCCCGGGACAGGGATCGGCTACACCTTC. This chain uses TRBV7-2 with TRBJ1-2; TRBD1 aligns across 9 bases. J was trimmed by 8 bases and V by 5 bases; bases with no gene match: 6. Germline-derived CDR1 and CDR2 are SGHTA and FQGNSA. The CDR3 extends over 13 amino acids.

In this sample, this clonotype turned up many times. This chain connects TRBV12-3 or TRBV12-4 to TRBJ1-5, with TRBD1 identical over 9 bases. V lost 6 bases, J lost 2 bases, and 5 bases stayed unmatched. The CDR3 spans 15 residues. The CDR3 region has the DNA TGTGCCAGCAGGAGGACAGGGGCCGGCAATCAGCCCCAGCATTTT. This sequence encodes CASRRTGAGNQPQHF.

This clonotype showed up just a few times. V is TRBV4-2 and J is TRBJ2-4; 7 bases are shared with TRBD2. This CDR3 has 19 amino acids. Germline CDR1 reads LGHNA; CDR2 reads YNFKEQ. Unmatched junction bases numbered 11, after V lost 0 bases and J lost 0 bases. CDR3 region: CASSQDSPAGLLAKNIQYF. The CDR3, as DNA: TGTGCCAGCAGCCAAGATTCCCCAGCGGGACTACTAGCCAAAAACATTCAGTACTTC.

This clonotype has only a few counts. The chain is built from TRBV5-1 and TRBJ1-3, with D tentatively TRBD1 (5 bases). Deletions cut 2 bases from V and 0 bases from J, with 9 bases between. CDR1 and CDR2 (germline): SGHRS, YFSETQ. CDR3 length: 15 residues. The CDR3 protein is CASSFDSFSGNTIYF. CDR3 in DNA: TGCGCCAGCAGCTTCGACAGCTTCTCTGGAAACACCATATATTTT.

This clonotype turned up a few times. The junction does not match germline at one end; this may be a read error. The chain uses TRBV4-2 and TRBJ1-4; 7 nucleotides agree with TRBD1. The CDR3 has 16 residues. CDR1 is LGHNA and CDR2 is YNFKEQ in the germline V gene. In nucleotides, the CDR3 is TGTGCCAGCAGTAGGGGGCAGGGCATAGAAAATGAAAGACTGTTTTTT. Its protein product is CASSRGQGIENERLFF.

This clonotype was counted a few times. This chain joins TRBV7-3 and TRBJ2-5, with TRBD2 matching over 9 bases. The V and J ends lost 5 bases and 5 bases, in that order; junction bases with no gene match: 12. The CDR3 covers 16 residues. Germline values: CDR1 SGHTA, CDR2 FQGTGA. The CDR3 is CASSPKIAGAGETQYF. Written as DNA, the CDR3 is TGTGCCAGCAGCCCTAAAATAGCGGGAGCTGGGGAGACCCAGTACTTC.

This clonotype was counted ten times or more. This chain uses TRBV12-3 or TRBV12-4 with TRBJ2-3, with D maybe TRBD2 (6 bases). Trimming stripped 7 bases from V and 5 bases from J, with 13 bases between. The CDR3 runs 13 residues. CDR3 bases: TGTGCCAGCAATACGGGGGAAGGAGATACGCAGTATTTT. Translating it yields CASNTGEGDTQYF.

This clonotype was seen repeatedly, ten times or more. V usage is TRBV20-1 and J usage is TRBJ1-1, with TRBD1 identical over 10 bases. Trimming cost V 5 bases and J 4 bases; bases outside gene matches: 10. The CDR3 length is 15 residues. CDR1 and CDR2 from the germline V gene are DFQATT and SNEGSKA (reference sequence). CDR3 nucleotide sequence: TGCAGTGCTGATCCCGGGGACAGGGGTTTCACTGAAGCTTTCTTT. Amino acid sequence: CSADPGDRGFTEAFF.

This clonotype was observed at least ten times. This chain joins TRBV7-2 and TRBJ2-3, with a possible D match to TRBD2 (5 bases). Between the trimmed V and J ends, which lost 5 bases and 9 bases, there was a span of 12 bases. CDR1 and CDR2 (germline): SGHTA, FQGNSA. The CDR3 consists of 12 residues. CDR3 sequence reads: CASSPSHATQYF. CDR3 nucleotides: TGTGCCAGCAGCCCTAGCCATGCCACGCAGTATTTT.

The J gene is TRBJ2-3, the V gene TRBV20-1, with TRBD2 identical over 9 bases. Germline trimming cut 1 base from V and 2 bases from J; bases unmatched to any gene: 4. Germline CDR1 DFQATT, CDR2 SNEGSKA (reference sequence). This CDR3 is built from 15 residues. The CDR3 is CSARGLAESTDTQYF. The CDR3 DNA sequence: TGCAGTGCTAGAGGACTAGCGGAGTCCACAGATACGCAGTATTTT.

This clonotype showed up just a few times. The chain combines TRBV7-2 with TRBJ1-1, with 7 bases matching TRBD1. The germline V gene has CDR1 SGHTA and CDR2 FQGNSA. The CDR3 has 14 amino acids. V shed 3 bases and J 4 bases; nucleotides not matched to a gene: 5. CDR3: CASSLGRTGTEAFF. The CDR3 DNA reads TGTGCCAGCAGCTTGGGGAGGACAGGCACTGAAGCTTTCTTT.

This clonotype was found many times. The chain carries TRBV20-1 and TRBJ1-2; no reliable D call. The length of the CDR3 is 14 residues. CDR1 DFQATT and CDR2 SNEGSKA come from the germline V gene (reference sequence). V was cut by 5 bases and J by 1 base, with 14 bases left in between. The CDR3 DNA reads TGCAGTGCTCGTGACCAGACGTATAACTATGGCTACACCTTC. This codes for CSARDQTYNYGYTF.

A note on this clonotype: This clone may be a read error of a much larger clone one base away. This chain joins TRBV7-3 and TRBJ2-5; D could derive from TRBD1 or TRBD2 (5 bases each). Per germline, CDR1 SGHTA and CDR2 FQGTGA. V was clipped by 11 bases and J by 1 base, with 17 bases between them. This CDR3 spans 14 amino acids. This CDR3 reads CAPRTWDPQETQYF. CDR3 DNA sequence: TGTGCCCCTCGAACGTGGGACCCCCAAGAGACCCAGTACTTC.

At least ten counts were recorded for this clonotype. V usage is TRBV19 and J usage is TRBJ2-1; D is possibly TRBD2 (6 bases). The V gene's germline CDR1 is LNHDA and CDR2 SQIVND (reference sequence). The CDR3 totals 13 residues. The V and J ends lost 7 bases and 0 bases respectively, with 7 bases between them. In nucleotides, the CDR3 is TGTGCCAGTACGGGACTCTCCTACAATGAGCAGTTCTTC. Protein product: CASTGLSYNEQFF.

The genes are TRBV4-2 and TRBJ2-2; the match to TRBD2 covers 10 bases. CDR3 length equals 18 residues. CDR1 and CDR2 (germline): LGHNA, YNFKEQ. The trim removed 2 bases at V and 3 bases at J, leaving 9 bases unmatched. DNA for the CDR3: TGTGCCAGCAGCCAAACTCCTCAGCGGGGGGGCTACACCGGGGAGCTGTTTTTT. Protein sequence: CASSQTPQRGGYTGELFF.

This clonotype was counted ten times or more. CDR3 residues: CASSLPGTGGSGEQFF. CDR3 nucleotide sequence: TGTGCCAGCAGTCTACCCGGGACAGGGGGCTCGGGTGAGCAGTTCTTC. This chain connects TRBV12-3 or TRBV12-4 to TRBJ2-1; 12 bases are a match to TRBD1. With V trimmed by 5 bases and J by 9 bases, 11 bases remained unmatched. This CDR3 region has 16 residues.